This T cell receptor (beta chain) was documented in a study of blood T cells in healthy people across ages. Points on this clonotype: One junction end disagrees with the germline gene, perhaps due to a read error.

A second about 6 to 12 cycle PCR used barcoded and J-beta primers. TCRdb re-derived calls from the 5' RACE reads in MiXCR, one entry per CDR3 protein. The data contain fewer than 750,000 distinct CDR3 sequences, over 40% of them singletons. Source material: blood. This sequence originates from a woman aged 80 or over in good health.

This CDR3 is CAISESLGLDGAEVFF. CDR3 in DNA: TGTGCCATCAGTGAGTCCCTCGGCCTCGACGGCGCTGAAGTTTTCTTT. The chain is built from TRBV10-3 and TRBJ1-1; D is uncertain. This CDR3 spans 16 amino acids. Germline lookup yields CDR1 ENHRY and CDR2 SYGVKD.